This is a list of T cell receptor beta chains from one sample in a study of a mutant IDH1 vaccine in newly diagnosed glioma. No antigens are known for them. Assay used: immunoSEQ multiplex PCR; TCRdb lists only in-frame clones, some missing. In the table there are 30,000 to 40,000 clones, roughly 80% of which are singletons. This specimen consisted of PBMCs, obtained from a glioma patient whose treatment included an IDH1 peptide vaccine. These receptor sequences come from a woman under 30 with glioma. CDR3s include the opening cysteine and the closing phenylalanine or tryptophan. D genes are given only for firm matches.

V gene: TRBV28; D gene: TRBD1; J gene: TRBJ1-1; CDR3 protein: CASRGTGKNTEAFF
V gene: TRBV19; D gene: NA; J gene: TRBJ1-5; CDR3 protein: CASSITLGRDQPQHF
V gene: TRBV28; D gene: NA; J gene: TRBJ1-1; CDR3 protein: CASSRQVAGAFF
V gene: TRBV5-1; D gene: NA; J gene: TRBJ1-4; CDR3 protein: CASSLERNEKLFF
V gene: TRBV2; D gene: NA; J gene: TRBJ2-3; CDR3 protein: CASMAHTDTQYF
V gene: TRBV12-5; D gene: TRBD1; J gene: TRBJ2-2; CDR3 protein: CASGLVGVGTANTGELFF
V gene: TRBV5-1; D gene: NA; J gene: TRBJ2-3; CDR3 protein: CASSLTDTQYF
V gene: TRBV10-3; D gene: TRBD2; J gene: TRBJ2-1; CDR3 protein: CAINGAGADNEQFF
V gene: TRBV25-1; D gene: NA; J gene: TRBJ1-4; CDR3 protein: CASDRGRRNEKLFF
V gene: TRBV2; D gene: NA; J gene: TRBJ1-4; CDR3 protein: CASRTSRVNEKLFF
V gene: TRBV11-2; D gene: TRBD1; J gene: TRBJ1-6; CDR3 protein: CASSLNRGSNSPLHF
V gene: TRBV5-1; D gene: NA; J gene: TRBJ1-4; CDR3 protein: CASSLEQGVGKLFF
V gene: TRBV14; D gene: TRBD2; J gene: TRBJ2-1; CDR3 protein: CASSEERLAGGDEQFF
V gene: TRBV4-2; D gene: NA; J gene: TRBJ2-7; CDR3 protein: CASSQDFVIHEQYF
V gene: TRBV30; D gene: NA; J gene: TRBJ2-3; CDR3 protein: CAWSVAGFADTQYF
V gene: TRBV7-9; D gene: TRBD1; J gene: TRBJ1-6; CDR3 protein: CASSLGQVGSPLHF
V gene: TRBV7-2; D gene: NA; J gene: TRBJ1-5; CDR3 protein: CASSQTSGLDQPQHF